These T cell receptor beta chains were read from a single sample in a study of cytomegalovirus exposure and HLA in healthy donors. Method: immunoSEQ multiplex PCR; TCRdb's copy keeps in-frame clones and lacks some. The sample holds roughly 180,000 clones, 80% to 90% seen once. The source material was PBMCs. Receptor source: a man between 18 and 29 years old in good health and CMV-seropositive. Each CDR3 is given with its conserved first and last residue. The D gene is left open where the match is weak. Rows give clone size only sometimes, using once, few, many, or a class for an expanded clone.

-,13,TRBJ1-2,TRBV21-1,-,TGTGCCAGCAGCCCAGCGACTAACTATGGCTACACCTTC,CASSPATNYGYTF
-,15,TRBJ1-1,TRBV28,TRBD1,TGTGCCACTGATTGGAGGGGGCGCCAGGGCCCTGAAGCTTTCTTT,CATDWRGRQGPEAFF
-,17,TRBJ2-5,TRBV2,-,TGTGCCAGCAGTGAAGCGCTACTCAACCCGTACCAAGAGACCCAGTACTTC,CASSEALLNPYQETQYF
-,14,TRBJ1-4,TRBV5-1,TRBD1,TGCGCCAGGACAAAAAGGACAGGGTGTGAAAAACTGTTTTTT,CARTKRTGCEKLFF
-,14,TRBJ2-7,TRBV9,TRBD1,TGTGCCAGCAGCGTAGACAGGGGATCGGGCGAGCAGTACTTC,CASSVDRGSGEQYF
-,16,TRBJ2-5,TRBV27,TRBD2,TGTGCCAGCAGTTTTTTTGGGGCGGGGGAACAAGAGACCCAGTACTTC,CASSFFGAGEQETQYF
-,15,TRBJ1-1,TRBV5-1,-,TGCGCCAGCAGCTTGATCGGGGGAGGCGACACTGAAGCTTTCTTT,CASSLIGGGDTEAFF
once,17,TRBJ1-2,TRBV6-1,-,TGTGCCAGCAGTGGAGTGCAGGGATACCCTTCAAATTATGGCTACGCCTTC,CASSGVQGYPSNYGYAF
few,13,TRBJ1-1,TRBV5-1,-,TGCGCCAGCAGCTTGAAAAGCGACACTGAAGCTTTCTTT,CASSLKSDTEAFF
-,17,TRBJ1-6,TRBV5-8,TRBD1,TGTGCCAGCAGCTTTTCAAACAGGGGCACCTATAATTCACCCCTCCACTTT,CASSFSNRGTYNSPLHF
-,14,TRBJ1-4,TRBV5-1,-,TGCGCCAGCAGCTTGACAGGGCCGGGTGAAAAACTGTTTTTT,CASSLTGPGEKLFF
-,15,TRBJ2-3,TRBV7-3,-,TGTGCCAGCAGCCCAAGGGACTTAAACACAGATACGCAGTATTTT,CASSPRDLNTDTQYF
-,14,TRBJ2-5,TRBV5-1,-,TGCGCCAGCAGCTTGGAAGGGGTTGGGGAGACCCAGTACTTC,CASSLEGVGETQYF
-,14,TRBJ1-1,TRBV5-4,TRBD1,TGTGCCAGCAGCAAACAGGGGGGGAACACTGAAGCTTTCTTT,CASSKQGGNTEAFF
-,13,TRBJ2-3,TRBV9,-,TGTGCCAGCAGCCCACCCGGTATCGTAACGCAGTATTTT,CASSPPGIVTQYF
once,15,TRBJ2-1,TRBV6-5,TRBD1,TGTGCCAGCAGTTCGGTCAGGGGGCCCTACAATGAGCAGTTCTTC,CASSSVRGPYNEQFF
-,14,TRBJ1-6,TRBV6-4,TRBD1,TGTGCCAGCAGGCAGGGGGCGGATAATTCACCCCTCCACTTT,CASRQGADNSPLHF
-,13,TRBJ2-2,TRBV7-2,-,TGTGCCAGCAGCCCCTCGAACACCGGGGAGCTGTTTTTT,CASSPSNTGELFF
-,15,TRBJ2-5,TRBV6-5,TRBD1,TGTGCCAGCAGTTACTCTTTCTCAGGGGGAGAGACCCAGTACTTC,CASSYSFSGGETQYF
-,18,TRBJ1-5,TRBV15,TRBD1,TGTGCCACCAGCGGTCCCTGGGACAGGCGCCACCTTCATCAGCCCCAGCATTTT,CATSGPWDRRHLHQPQHF
few,13,TRBJ2-2,TRBV7-9,-,TGTGCCAGCAGCCGAGAAAGATTCGGGGAGCTGTTTTTT,CASSRERFGELFF
-,16,TRBJ2-1,TRBV6-4,TRBD2,TGTGCCAGCAGTGAAGGATCTGCGGGGGGGACAAGTGAGCAGTTCTTC,CASSEGSAGGTSEQFF